This T cell receptor (beta chain) came from a study of radiation and T cells in renal cell carcinoma. Germline assignment: CDR1 SGHTS and CDR2 YDEGEE. CDR3 length: 13 residues. V was trimmed by 4 bases and J by 3 bases, leaving 8 bases between them. This clone is deemed medium-sized. Noted time point: blood 2 weeks post-SBRT. Treatment: 15 Gy SBRT to primary tumor, nephrectomy 4 weeks later. Repertoires were generated with immunoSEQ multiplex PCR, while TCRdb's copy carries only in-frame clones and drops some. The sample records 25,000 to 30,000 clones, over 70% being singletons. This receptor was obtained from a man in his fifties or sixties with renal cell carcinoma. This sample comprised blood, obtained from a patient whose treatment included radiotherapy and nephrectomy. The chain recombines TRBV5-8 with TRBJ1-5; D is perhaps TRBD1 (6 bases). The CDR3 reads CASSTGFNQPQHF. The CDR3 region has the DNA TGTGCCAGCAGCACAGGGTTCAATCAGCCCCAGCATTTT.